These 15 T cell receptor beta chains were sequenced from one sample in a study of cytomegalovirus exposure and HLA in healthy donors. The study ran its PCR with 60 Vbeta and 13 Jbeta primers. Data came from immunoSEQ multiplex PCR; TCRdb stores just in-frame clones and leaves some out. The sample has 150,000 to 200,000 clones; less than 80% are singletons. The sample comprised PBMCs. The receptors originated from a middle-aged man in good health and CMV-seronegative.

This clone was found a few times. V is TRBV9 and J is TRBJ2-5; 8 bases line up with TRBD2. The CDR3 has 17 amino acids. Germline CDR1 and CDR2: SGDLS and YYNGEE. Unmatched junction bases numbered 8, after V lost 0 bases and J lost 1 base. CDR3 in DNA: TGTGCCAGCAGCGTAGGCGGGGGGAGGGGATCCCAAGAGACCCAGTACTTC. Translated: CASSVGGGRGSQETQYF.

This CDR3 is CASSIQGINSPLHF. The CDR3 DNA follows: TGTGCCAGCAGCATTCAGGGCATTAATTCACCCCTCCACTTT. The J gene is TRBJ1-6, the V gene TRBV11-2; TRBD1 might be the D (5 bases). The CDR3 runs to 14 residues. Germline CDR1 reads SGHAT; CDR2 reads FQNNGV. Trimming left V 5 bases short and J 6 bases short, with 11 bases between.

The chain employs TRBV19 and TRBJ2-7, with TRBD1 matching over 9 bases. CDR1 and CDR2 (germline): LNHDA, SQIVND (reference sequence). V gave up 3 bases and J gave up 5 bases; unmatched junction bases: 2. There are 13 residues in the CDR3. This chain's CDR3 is CASSMTGGNEQYF. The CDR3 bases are TGTGCCAGTAGTATGACAGGGGGTAACGAGCAGTACTTC.

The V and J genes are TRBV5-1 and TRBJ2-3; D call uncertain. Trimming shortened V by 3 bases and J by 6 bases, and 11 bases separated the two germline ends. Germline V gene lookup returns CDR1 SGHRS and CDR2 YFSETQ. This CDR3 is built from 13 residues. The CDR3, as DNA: TGCGCCAGCAGCTCCAAGATTCAGGATACGCAGTATTTT. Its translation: CASSSKIQDTQYF.

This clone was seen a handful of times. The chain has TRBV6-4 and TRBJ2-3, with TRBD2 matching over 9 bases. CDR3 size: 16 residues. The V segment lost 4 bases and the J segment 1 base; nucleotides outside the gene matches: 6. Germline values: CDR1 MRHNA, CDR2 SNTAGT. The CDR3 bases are TGTGCCAGCAGTGTCCTACCTAGCGGGGGCACAGATACGCAGTATTTT. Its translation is CASSVLPSGGTDTQYF.

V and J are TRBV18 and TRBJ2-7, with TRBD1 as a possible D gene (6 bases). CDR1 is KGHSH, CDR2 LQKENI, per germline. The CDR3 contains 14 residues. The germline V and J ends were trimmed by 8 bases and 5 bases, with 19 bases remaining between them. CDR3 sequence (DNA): TGTGCCAGCCCTCCGAGGACACCAGGGGACGAGCAGTACTTC. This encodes CASPPRTPGDEQYF.

The CDR3 is CASSLGRGRGVDEQYF. The CDR3 region has the DNA TGTGCCAGCAGCTTGGGTAGAGGACGGGGGGTCGACGAGCAGTACTTC. This chain links TRBV5-4 with TRBJ2-7; 7 bases align to TRBD2. V shed 0 bases and J 5 bases; nucleotides not matched to a gene: 11. The length of the CDR3 is 16 residues. Germline V gene data show CDR1 as SGHNT and CDR2 as YYREEE (reference sequence).

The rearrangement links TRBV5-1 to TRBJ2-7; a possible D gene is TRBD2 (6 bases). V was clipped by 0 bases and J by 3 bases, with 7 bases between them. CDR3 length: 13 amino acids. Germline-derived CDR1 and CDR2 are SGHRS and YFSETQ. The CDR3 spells CASSLVGGYEQYF. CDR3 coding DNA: TGCGCCAGCAGCTTGGTCGGGGGCTACGAGCAGTACTTC.

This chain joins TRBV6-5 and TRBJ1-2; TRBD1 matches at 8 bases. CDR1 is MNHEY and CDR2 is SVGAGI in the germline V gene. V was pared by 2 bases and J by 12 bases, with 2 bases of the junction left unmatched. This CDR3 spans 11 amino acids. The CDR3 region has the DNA TGTGCCAGCAGTTACCAGGGGGCGCACACCTTC. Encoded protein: CASSYQGAHTF.

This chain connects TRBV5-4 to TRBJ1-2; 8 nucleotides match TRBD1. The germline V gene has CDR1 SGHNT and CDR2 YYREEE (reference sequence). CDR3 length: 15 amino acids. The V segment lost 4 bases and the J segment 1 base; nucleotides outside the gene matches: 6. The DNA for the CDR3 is TGTGCCAGCAGCAAGGGACAGGCGATTAACTATGGCTACACCTTC. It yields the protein CASSKGQAINYGYTF.

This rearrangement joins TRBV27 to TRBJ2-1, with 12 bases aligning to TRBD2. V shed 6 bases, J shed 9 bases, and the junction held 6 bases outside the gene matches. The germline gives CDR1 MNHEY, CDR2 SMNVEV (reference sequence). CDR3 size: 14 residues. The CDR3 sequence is CASSLTSGGTEQFF. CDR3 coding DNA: TGTGCCAGCAGCCTTACTAGCGGGGGGACTGAGCAGTTCTTC.

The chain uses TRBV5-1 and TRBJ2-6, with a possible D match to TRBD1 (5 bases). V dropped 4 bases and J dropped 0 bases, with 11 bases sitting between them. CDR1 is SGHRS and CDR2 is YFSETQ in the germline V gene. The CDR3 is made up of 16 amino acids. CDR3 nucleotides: TGCGCCAGCAGCCCGCAGGGAACCTCTGGGGCCAACGTCCTGACTTTC. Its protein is CASSPQGTSGANVLTF.

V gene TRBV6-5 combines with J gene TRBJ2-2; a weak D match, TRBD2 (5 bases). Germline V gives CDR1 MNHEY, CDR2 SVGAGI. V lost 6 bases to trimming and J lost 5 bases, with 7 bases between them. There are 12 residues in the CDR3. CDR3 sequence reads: CASRRVTGELFF. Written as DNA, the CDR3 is TGTGCCAGCAGGCGGGTTACCGGGGAGCTGTTTTTT.

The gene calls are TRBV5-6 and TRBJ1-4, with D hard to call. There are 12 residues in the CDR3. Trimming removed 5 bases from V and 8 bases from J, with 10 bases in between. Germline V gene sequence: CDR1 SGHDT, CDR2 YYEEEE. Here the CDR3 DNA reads TGTGCCAGCAGTTCAGCGGTCGAAAAACTGTTTTTT. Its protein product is CASSSAVEKLFF.

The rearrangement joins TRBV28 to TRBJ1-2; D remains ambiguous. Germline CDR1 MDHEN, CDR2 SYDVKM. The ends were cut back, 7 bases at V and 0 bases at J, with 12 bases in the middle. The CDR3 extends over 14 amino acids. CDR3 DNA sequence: TGTGCCAGCACCCCCCTCAGATCTAACTATGGCTACACCTTC. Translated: CASTPLRSNYGYTF.